Below, 11 T cell receptor beta chains from the same sample are listed, as sequenced in a study of OX40 agonist ivuxolimab in advanced cancers. Sequenced by immunoSEQ multiplex PCR; TCRdb stores in-frame clones only, minus some. Of over 75,000 clones listed, roughly nine tenths are singletons. Sequencing used CD4+ or CD8+ T cells sorted from blood, obtained in a trial of the OX40 agonist ivuxolimab. The receptors were sampled from an adult with an advanced solid tumor such as melanoma, head and neck, liver or kidney cancer.

The V gene is TRBV28, the J gene TRBJ1-3; the D gene is possibly TRBD1 (5 bases). This CDR3 has 16 amino acids. The V gene's germline CDR1 is MDHEN and CDR2 SYDVKM. V lost 2 bases to trimming and J lost 0 bases, with 11 bases between them. The CDR3: CASSLPSGNSGNTIYF. As DNA, the CDR3 is TGTGCCAGCAGTTTACCCTCAGGGAACTCTGGAAACACCATATATTTT.

This rearrangement joins TRBV2 to TRBJ1-4; D not resolved. Trimming shortened V by 3 bases and J by 7 bases, and 12 bases separated the two germline ends. In germline, CDR1 is SNHLY, CDR2 FYNNEI. The CDR3 has 14 residues. CDR3 DNA: TGTGCCAGCAGTGATGATAGGGTTGGTGAAAAACTGTTTTTT. This translates into CASSDDRVGEKLFF.

The chain has TRBV5-4 and TRBJ2-7; 9 nucleotides match TRBD2. V was pared by 5 bases and J by 0 bases, with 6 bases of the junction left unmatched. Germline V CDR1 and CDR2: SGHNT, YYREEE (reference sequence). The CDR3 sequence is 15 residues long. This CDR3 is CASSALSGSSYEQYF. CDR3 coding DNA: TGTGCCAGCAGTGCTCTTAGCGGGAGCTCCTACGAGCAGTACTTC.

This clone was counted a single time. This chain uses TRBV28 with TRBJ1-2; no definite D call. V lost 6 bases, J lost 4 bases, and 12 bases lay in between. This CDR3 is built from 13 residues. The germline gives CDR1 MDHEN, CDR2 SYDVKM. The DNA of the CDR3 is TGTGCCAGCAGGTCCGGACGACTCTATGGCTACACCTTC. Translation: CASRSGRLYGYTF.

The chain uses TRBV6-6 and TRBJ2-1; 11 bases line up with TRBD2. Per germline, CDR1 MNHNY and CDR2 SVGAGI (reference sequence). V dropped 0 bases and J dropped 4; count of bases not matched to a gene: 2. The CDR3 loop spans 16 amino acids. The CDR3 loop reads CASSYSASGRYNEQFF. CDR3 sequence (DNA): TGTGCCAGCAGTTACTCGGCTAGCGGGAGGTACAATGAGCAGTTCTTC.

This clone appeared once. The CDR3 coding sequence is TGTGCCAGCACCGGGGGACTAGCGGAACAGTTCTTC. Residues: CASTGGLAEQFF. The genes are TRBV7-2 and TRBJ2-1; 11 positions match TRBD2. This CDR3 region has 12 residues. Germline CDR1 and CDR2: SGHTA and FQGNSA. V shed 7 bases, J shed 13 bases, and the junction held 6 bases outside the gene matches.

V is TRBV6-1 and J is TRBJ1-2; the match to TRBD1 covers 7 bases. CDR3 length: 13 residues. CDR1 and CDR2 (germline): MNHNS, SASEGT. The V gene end was trimmed by 6 bases and the J gene end by 8 bases; junction bases not matched to a gene: 9. CDR3 sequence reads: CASREQGREGYTF. The CDR3 DNA reads TGTGCCAGCAGGGAACAGGGGCGGGAGGGCTACACCTTC.

The V gene is TRBV6-1, the J gene TRBJ1-1; D gene ambiguous. The V end was cut by 3 bases, the J end by 7 bases, with 6 bases between. CDR1 is MNHNS and CDR2 is SASEGT in the germline V gene. The CDR3 has 11 residues. CDR3: CASSDRLEAFF. CDR3 bases: TGTGCCAGCAGTGACAGGCTTGAAGCTTTCTTT.

The chain employs TRBV11-2 and TRBJ2-6; D perhaps matches TRBD1 (6 bases). There are 17 residues in the CDR3. V was clipped by 5 bases and J by 0 bases, with 14 bases between them. From germline, CDR1 is SGHAT and CDR2 FQNNGV. For the CDR3, the DNA is TGTGCCAGCAGCCCCCCCACAGGGCTCTCTGGGGCCAACGTCCTGACTTTC. This codes for CASSPPTGLSGANVLTF.

The J gene is TRBJ2-2, the V gene TRBV28; the D gene is possibly TRBD2 (5 bases). Trimming pared 8 bases from V and 6 bases from J, leaving 13 bases between. CDR1 and CDR2 (germline): MDHEN, SYDVKM. This CDR3 contains 13 residues. The CDR3 loop reads CASVRTGSGELFF. The CDR3 DNA follows: TGTGCCAGCGTCCGCACGGGGTCCGGGGAGCTGTTTTTT.

The gene calls are TRBV28 and TRBJ1-2; D unclear. Trimming pared 9 bases from V and 5 bases from J, leaving 19 bases between. The length of the CDR3 is 14 residues. Germline V CDR1 and CDR2: MDHEN, SYDVKM. The CDR3 protein is CASRVGSALYGYTF. CDR3 in DNA: TGTGCCAGTCGAGTCGGGTCTGCCTTATATGGCTACACCTTC.